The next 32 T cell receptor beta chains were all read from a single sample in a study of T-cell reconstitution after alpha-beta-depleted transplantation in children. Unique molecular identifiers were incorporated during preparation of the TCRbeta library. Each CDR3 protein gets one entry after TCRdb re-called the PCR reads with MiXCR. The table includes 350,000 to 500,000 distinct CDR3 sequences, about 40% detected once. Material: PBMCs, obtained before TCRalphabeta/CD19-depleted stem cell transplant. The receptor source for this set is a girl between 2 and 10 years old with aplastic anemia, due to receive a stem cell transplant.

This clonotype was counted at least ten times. For the CDR3, the DNA is TGCGCCAGCAGCTTGCGTACTAGCCAGGACAATGAGCAGTTCTTC. As protein: CASSLRTSQDNEQFF. The gene calls are TRBV5-1 and TRBJ2-1; D possibly corresponds to TRBD2 (6 bases). This CDR3 has 15 amino acids. Trimming pared 1 base from V and 5 bases from J, leaving 13 bases between. Germline V gives CDR1 SGHRS, CDR2 YFSETQ.

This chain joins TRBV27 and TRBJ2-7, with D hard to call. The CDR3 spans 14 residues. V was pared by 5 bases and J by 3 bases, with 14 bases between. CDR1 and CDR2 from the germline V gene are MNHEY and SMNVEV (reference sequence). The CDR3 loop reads CASSTRTVGYEQYF. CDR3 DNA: TGTGCCAGCAGTACCCGAACAGTTGGCTACGAGCAGTACTTC.

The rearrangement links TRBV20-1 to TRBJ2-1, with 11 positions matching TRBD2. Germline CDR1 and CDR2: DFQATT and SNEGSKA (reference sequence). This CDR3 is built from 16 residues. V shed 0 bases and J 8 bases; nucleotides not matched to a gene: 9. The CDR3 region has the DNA TGCAGTGCTAGAGATAGGGCTAGCGGGAGGATCCATGAGCAGTTCTTC. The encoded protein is CSARDRASGRIHEQFF.

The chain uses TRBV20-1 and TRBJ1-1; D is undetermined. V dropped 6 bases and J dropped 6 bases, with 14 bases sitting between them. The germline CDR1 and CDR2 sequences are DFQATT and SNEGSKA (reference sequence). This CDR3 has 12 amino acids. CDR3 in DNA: TGCAGTGCCGATCACCAAGGCGCTGAAGCTTTCTTT. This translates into CSADHQGAEAFF.

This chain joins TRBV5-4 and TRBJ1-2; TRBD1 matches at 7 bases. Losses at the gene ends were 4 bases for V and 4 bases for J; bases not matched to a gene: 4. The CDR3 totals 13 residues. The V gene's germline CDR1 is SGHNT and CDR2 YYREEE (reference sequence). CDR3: CASSVGQIYGYTF. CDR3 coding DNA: TGTGCCAGCAGCGTGGGACAGATCTATGGCTACACCTTC.

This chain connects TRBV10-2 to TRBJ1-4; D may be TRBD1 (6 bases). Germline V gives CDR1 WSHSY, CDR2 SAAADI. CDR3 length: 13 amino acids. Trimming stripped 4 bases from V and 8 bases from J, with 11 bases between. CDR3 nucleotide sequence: TGCGCCAGCAGTGCAGGGGCCGGGGAAAAACTGTTTTTT. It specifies CASSAGAGEKLFF.

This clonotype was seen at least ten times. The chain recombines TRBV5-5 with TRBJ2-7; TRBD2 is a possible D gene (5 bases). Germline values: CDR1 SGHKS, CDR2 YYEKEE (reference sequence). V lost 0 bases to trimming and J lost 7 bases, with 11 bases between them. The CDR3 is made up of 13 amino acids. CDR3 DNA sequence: TGTGCCAGCAGCTTGGACGGGGTTGGGGAGCAGTACTTC. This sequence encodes CASSLDGVGEQYF.

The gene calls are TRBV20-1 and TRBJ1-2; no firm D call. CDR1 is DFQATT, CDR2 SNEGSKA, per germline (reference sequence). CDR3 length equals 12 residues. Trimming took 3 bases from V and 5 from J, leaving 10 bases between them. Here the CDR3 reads CSASGGNYGYTF. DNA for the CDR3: TGCAGTGCTAGCGGAGGGAATTATGGCTACACCTTC.

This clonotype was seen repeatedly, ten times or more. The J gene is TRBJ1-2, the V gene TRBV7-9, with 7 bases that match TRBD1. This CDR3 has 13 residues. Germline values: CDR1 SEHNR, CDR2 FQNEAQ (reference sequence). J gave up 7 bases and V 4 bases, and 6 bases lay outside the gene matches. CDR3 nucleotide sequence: TGTGCCAGCAGCTCAACAGGGGTGGTTGGCTACACCTTC. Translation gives CASSSTGVVGYTF.

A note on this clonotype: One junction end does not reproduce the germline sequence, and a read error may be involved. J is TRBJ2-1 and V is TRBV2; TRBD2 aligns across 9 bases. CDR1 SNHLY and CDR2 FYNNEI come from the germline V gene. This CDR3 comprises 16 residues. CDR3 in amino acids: CASSDRKFGLANEQFF. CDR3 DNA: TGCGCCAGCAGTGACAGAAAGTTTGGACTAGCGAATGAGCAGTTCTTC.

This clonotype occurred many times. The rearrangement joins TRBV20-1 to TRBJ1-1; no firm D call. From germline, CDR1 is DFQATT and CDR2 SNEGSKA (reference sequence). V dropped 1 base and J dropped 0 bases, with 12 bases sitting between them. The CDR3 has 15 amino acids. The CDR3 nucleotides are TGCAGTGCTAGAGCGAAAGGGATGCTGAACACTGAAGCTTTCTTT. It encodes CSARAKGMLNTEAFF.

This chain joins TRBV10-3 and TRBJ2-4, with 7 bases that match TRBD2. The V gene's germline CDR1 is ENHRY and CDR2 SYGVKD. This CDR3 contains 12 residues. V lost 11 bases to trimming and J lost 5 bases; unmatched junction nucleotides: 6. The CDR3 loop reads CAAGRDENIQYF. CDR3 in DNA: TGTGCCGCAGGGAGGGACGAAAACATTCAGTACTTC.

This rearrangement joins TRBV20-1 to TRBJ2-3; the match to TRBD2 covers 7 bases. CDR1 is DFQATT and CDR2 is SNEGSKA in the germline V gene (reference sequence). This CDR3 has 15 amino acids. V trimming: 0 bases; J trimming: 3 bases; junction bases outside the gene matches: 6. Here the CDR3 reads CSARDSGGSTDTQYF. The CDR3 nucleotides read TGCAGTGCTAGAGATTCGGGGGGTTCAACAGATACGCAGTATTTT.

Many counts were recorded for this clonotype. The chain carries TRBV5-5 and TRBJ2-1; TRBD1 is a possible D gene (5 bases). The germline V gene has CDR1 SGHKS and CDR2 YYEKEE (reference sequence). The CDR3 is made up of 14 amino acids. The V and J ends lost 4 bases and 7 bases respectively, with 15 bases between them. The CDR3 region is CASSQAWGLNEQFF. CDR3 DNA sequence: TGTGCCAGCAGCCAGGCCTGGGGCCTGAATGAGCAGTTCTTC.

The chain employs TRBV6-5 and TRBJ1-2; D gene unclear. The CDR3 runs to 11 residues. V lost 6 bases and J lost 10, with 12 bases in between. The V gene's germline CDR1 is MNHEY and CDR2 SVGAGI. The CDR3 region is CASRKTGNYTF. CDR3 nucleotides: TGTGCCAGCAGAAAGACCGGGAACTACACCTTC.

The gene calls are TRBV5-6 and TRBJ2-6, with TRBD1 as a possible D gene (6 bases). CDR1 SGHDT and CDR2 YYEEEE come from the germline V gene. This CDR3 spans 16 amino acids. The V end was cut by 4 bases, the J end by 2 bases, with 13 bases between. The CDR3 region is CASSRSQGTGANVLTF. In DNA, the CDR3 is TGTGCCAGCAGCCGCTCACAGGGAACTGGGGCCAACGTCCTGACTTTC.

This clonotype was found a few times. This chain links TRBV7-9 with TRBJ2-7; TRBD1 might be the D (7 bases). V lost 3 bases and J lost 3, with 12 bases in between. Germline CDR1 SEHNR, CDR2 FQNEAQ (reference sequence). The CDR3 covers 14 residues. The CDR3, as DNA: TGTGCCAGCAGCTTCCACAGGGGACTCTACGAGCAGTACTTC. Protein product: CASSFHRGLYEQYF.

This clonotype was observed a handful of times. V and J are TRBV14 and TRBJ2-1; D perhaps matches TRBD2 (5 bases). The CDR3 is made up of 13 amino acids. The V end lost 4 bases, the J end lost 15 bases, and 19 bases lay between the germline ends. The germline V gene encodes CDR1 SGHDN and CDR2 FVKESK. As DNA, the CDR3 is TGTGCCAGCAGCCTGCGGACTCTCCGCCGGGCGTTCTTC. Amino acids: CASSLRTLRRAFF.

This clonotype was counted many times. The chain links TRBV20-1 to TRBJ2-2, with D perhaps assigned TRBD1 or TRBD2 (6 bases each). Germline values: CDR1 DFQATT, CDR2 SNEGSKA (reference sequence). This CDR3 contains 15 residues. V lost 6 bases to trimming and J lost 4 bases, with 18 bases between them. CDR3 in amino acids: CSAPDVGGGTGELFF. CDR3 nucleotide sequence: TGCAGTGCCCCAGACGTGGGGGGCGGCACCGGGGAGCTGTTTTTT.

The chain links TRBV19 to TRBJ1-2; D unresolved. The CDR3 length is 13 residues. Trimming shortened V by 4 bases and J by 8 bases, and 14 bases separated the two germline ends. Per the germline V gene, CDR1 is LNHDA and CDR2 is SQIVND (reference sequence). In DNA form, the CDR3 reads TGTGCCAGTAGTACCGACGGAGTAGGAGGCTACACCTTC. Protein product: CASSTDGVGGYTF. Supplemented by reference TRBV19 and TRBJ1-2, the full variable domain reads DGGITQSPKYLFRKEGQNVTLSCEQNLNHDAMYWYRQDPGQGLRLIYYSQIVNDFQKGDIAEGYSVSREKKESFPLTVTSAQKNPTAFYLCASSTDGVGGYTFGSGTRLTVV.

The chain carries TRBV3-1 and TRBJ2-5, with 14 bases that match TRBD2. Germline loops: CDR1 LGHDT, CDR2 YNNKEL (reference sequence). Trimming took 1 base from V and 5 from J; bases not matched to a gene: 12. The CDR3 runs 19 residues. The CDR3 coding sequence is TGTGCCAGCAGCCAAGTGGGGACTAGCGGGAGCAACGGCGGGGAGACCCAGTACTTC. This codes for CASSQVGTSGSNGGETQYF.

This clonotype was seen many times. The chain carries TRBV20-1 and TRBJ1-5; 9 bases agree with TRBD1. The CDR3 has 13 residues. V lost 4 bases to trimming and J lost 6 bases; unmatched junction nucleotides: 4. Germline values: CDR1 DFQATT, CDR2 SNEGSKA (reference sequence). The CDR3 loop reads CSATRTGAQPQHF. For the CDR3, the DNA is TGCAGTGCTACTAGGACAGGGGCTCAGCCCCAGCATTTT.

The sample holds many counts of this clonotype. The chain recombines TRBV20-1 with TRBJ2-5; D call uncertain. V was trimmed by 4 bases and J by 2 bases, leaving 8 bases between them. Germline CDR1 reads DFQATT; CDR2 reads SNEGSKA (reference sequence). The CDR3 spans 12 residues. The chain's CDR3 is CSANLAQETQYF. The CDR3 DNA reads TGCAGTGCTAACCTCGCTCAAGAGACCCAGTACTTC.

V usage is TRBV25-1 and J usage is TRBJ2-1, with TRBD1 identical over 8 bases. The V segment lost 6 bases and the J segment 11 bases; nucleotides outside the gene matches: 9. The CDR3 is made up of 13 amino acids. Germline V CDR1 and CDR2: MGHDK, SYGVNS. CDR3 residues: CASSQGAIPKQFF. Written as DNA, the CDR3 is TGTGCCAGCAGCCAGGGGGCCATCCCAAAGCAGTTCTTC.

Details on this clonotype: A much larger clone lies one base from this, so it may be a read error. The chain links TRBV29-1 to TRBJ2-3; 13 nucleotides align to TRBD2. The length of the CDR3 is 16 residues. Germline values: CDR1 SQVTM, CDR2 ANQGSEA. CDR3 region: CSIDGLAGESPDTQYF. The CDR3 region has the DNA TGCAGCATTGACGGACTAGCGGGAGAAAGCCCAGATACGCAGTATTTT.

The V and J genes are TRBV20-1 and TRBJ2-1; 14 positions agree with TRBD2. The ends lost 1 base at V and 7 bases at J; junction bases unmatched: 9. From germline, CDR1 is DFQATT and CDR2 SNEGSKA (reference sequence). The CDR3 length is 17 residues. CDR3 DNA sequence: TGCAGTGCTAGAGTGGGACTAGCGGGAGATCCGAGGAATGAGCAGTTCTTC. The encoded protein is CSARVGLAGDPRNEQFF.

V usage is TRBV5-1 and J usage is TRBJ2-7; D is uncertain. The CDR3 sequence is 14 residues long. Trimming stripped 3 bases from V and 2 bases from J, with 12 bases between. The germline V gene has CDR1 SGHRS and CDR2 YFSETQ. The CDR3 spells CASSYWGITYEQYF. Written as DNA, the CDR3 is TGCGCCAGCAGCTATTGGGGTATAACCTACGAGCAGTACTTC.

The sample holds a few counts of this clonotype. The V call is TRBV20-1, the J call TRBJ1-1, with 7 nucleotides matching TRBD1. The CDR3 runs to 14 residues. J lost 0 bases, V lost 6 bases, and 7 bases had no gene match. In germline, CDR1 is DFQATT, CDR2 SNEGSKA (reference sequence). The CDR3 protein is CSAMLGQLNTEAFF. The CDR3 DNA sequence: TGCAGTGCCATGCTGGGACAGCTGAACACTGAAGCTTTCTTT.

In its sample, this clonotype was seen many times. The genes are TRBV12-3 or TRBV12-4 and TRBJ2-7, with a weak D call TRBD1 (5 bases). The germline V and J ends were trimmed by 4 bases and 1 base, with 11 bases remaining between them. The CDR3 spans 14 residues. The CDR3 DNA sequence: TGTGCCAGCAGTTCAGGGTCTGGGTCCTACGAGCAGTACTTC. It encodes CASSSGSGSYEQYF.

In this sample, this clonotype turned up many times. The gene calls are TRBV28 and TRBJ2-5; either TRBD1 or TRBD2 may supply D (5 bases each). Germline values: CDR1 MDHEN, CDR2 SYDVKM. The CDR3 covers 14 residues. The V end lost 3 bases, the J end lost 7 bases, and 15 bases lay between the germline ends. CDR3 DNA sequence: TGTGCCAGCAGTTTGAGGGGACCAAGGCCGACCCAGTACTTC. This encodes CASSLRGPRPTQYF. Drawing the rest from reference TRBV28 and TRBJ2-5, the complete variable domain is DVKVTQSSRYLVKRTGEKVFLECVQDMDHENMFWYRQDPGLGLRLIYFSYDVKMKEKGDIPEGYSVSREKKERFSLILESASTNQTSMYLCASSLRGPRPTQYFGPGTRLLVL.

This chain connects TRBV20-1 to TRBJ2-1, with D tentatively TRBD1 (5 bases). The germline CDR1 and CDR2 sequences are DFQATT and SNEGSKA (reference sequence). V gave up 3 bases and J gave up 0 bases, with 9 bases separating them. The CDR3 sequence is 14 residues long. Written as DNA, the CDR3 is TGCAGTGCTAGGGGGCGTTTCTCCTACAATGAGCAGTTCTTC. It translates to CSARGRFSYNEQFF.

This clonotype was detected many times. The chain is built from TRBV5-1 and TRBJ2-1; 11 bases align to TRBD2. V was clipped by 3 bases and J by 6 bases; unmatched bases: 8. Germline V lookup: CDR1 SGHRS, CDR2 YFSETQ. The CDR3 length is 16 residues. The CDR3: CASSSYPSGRFNEQFF. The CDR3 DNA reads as TGCGCCAGCAGCTCCTACCCTAGCGGGAGGTTCAATGAGCAGTTCTTC.